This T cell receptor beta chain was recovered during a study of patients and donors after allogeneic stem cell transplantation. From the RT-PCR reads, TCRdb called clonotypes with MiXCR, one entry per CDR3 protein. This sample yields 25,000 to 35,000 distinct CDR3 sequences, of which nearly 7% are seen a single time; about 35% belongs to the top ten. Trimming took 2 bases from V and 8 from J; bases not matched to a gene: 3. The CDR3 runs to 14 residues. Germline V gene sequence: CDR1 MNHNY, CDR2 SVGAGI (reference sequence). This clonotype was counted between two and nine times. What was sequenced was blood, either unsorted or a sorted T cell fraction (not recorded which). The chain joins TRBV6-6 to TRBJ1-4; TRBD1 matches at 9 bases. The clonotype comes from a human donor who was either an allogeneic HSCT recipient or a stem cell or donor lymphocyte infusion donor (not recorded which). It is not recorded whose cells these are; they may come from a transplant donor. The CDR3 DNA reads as TGTGCCAGCAGTTACGACAGGGGGTTGGAAAAACTGTTTTTT. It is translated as CASSYDRGLEKLFF.